This T cell receptor (beta chain) was captured in a study of control samples from healthy donors and cancer patients. Profiling relied on immunoSEQ multiplex PCR, and the TCRdb table lists in-frame clones only, not all of them. The table records fewer than 300,000 clones, about 80% of them present only once. There are 15 residues in the CDR3. Per germline, CDR1 KGHSH and CDR2 LQKENI. J was trimmed by 2 bases and V by 2 bases; bases with no gene match: 4. The sequence came from a woman aged 55-69 years with lung cancer. V is TRBV18 and J is TRBJ2-7; TRBD2 matches at 9 bases. The sample consisted of PBMCs. CDR3 sequence reads: CASSPGASGTYEQYF. DNA of the CDR3: TGTGCCAGCTCACCAGGGGCTAGCGGGACCTACGAGCAGTACTTC.